This TCR beta chain is from a study of cytomegalovirus exposure and HLA in healthy donors. V shed 8 bases, J shed 2 bases, and the junction held 5 bases outside the gene matches. The CDR3 consists of 14 residues. Germline assignment: CDR1 ENHRY and CDR2 SYGVKD. Only a few counts were recorded for this clone. The protocol was immunoSEQ multiplex PCR, while the TCRdb copy is restricted to in-frame clones and leaves out a portion. The data contain tens of thousands of clones, approximately 91% of them singletons. Specimen: PBMCs. The receptor was isolated from a man aged 25-45 years in good health and CMV-seronegative. The chain links TRBV10-3 to TRBJ2-7, with 11 bases that match TRBD1. The CDR3 DNA reads TGTGCCATCCAGAGGGGACAGGGGGCCTACGAGCAGTACTTC. Translated: CAIQRGQGAYEQYF.